This TCR beta chain comes out of a study of CD8 T cells in Susac syndrome. Reverse transcription of about 0.5 to 1 ug RNA used random hexamers. A multiplex approach, immunoSEQ multiplex PCR, amplified TCR beta CDR3 across 54 Vbeta and 13 Jbeta. TCRdb analysed the immunoSEQ multiplex PCR reads with MiXCR anew, one entry per CDR3 protein. The sample records approximately 100,000 distinct CDR3 sequences, about 90% being singletons. Blood CD8+ and CD4+ T cells underwent high-throughput TCR beta sequencing. Healthy donors served as age- and sex-matched controls. Isolation of CD8+ and CD4+ T cells was performed negatively, whereas enrichment of TEMRA cells was done by FACS. This CDR3 comprises 11 residues. Trimming stripped 6 bases from V and 9 bases from J, with 8 bases between.

The chain is built from TRBV12-3 or TRBV12-4 and TRBJ1-4; a possible D gene is TRBD1 (6 bases). Sequenced material: CD8+ T cells from PBMCs. This TCR was sampled from a human donor in good health. CDR3 in DNA: TGTGCCAGCAGCACAGGGAAAAAACTGTTTTTT. Translation: CASSTGKKLFF.